This T cell receptor beta chain was sequenced for a study of blood T cell repertoires in COVID-19. Profiled with immunoSEQ multiplex PCR; TCRdb holds only in-frame clones, not every one. The data hold 230,000 or so clones, with around 83% observed a single time. Sequencing input: peripheral blood. The source is a woman in her thirties or forties who had recovered from COVID-19.

The CDR3 is CASSKEDRGALGGYTF. In DNA, the CDR3 is TGTGCCAGCAGCAAAGAGGACAGGGGGGCTTTGGGTGGCTACACCTTC. The chain recombines TRBV21-1 with TRBJ1-2; the table's D call, TRBD1, has no DNA check behind it. TRBV21-1 is tagged as a pseudogene. The CDR3 is 16 residues long.